Following are 5 T cell receptor beta chains from one sample sequenced in a study of human T cells and chemical hapten exposure. From the RACE reads, TCRdb called clonotypes with MiXCR, one entry per CDR3 protein. The top ten clones hold 2% to 3% of a sample with 150,000 to 200,000 distinct CDR3 sequences, about 25% of them seen once. Time point indicated: patch test 3, about 24 weeks after DPC sensitization. Treatment described: therapeutic diphenylcyclopropenone sensitization with weekly scalp DPC. Sequencing was performed on whole blood, taken in connection with sensitization to the hapten diphenylcyclopropenone (DPC). These receptor sequences come from a woman in her 40s with alopecia areata. Some clones in this sample may be carry-over from other donors' samples.

This clonotype was counted only a few times. The chain combines TRBV6-5 with TRBJ2-1; TRBD2 matches at 12 bases. V trimming: 5 bases; J trimming: 9 bases; junction bases outside the gene matches: 8. Germline-derived CDR1 and CDR2 are MNHEY and SVGAGI. The CDR3 is made up of 15 amino acids. Here the CDR3 reads CASSPTSGSLREQFF. The CDR3 DNA reads TGTGCCAGCAGTCCGACTAGCGGGAGCCTCCGTGAGCAGTTCTTC.

This clonotype appeared many times. The J gene is TRBJ2-5, the V gene TRBV20-1; possible D gene TRBD2, 6 bases. This CDR3 comprises 11 residues. V gave up 7 bases and J gave up 7 bases, with 13 bases separating them. Looked up from germline, CDR1 is DFQATT and CDR2 is SNEGSKA (reference sequence). Here the CDR3 reads CSELAAVTQYF. CDR3 nucleotides: TGCAGTGAACTAGCCGCAGTGACCCAGTACTTC.

This chain's CDR3 is CASSRLARSTQYF. The CDR3 bases are TGCGCCAGCAGCAGACTAGCGCGGTCGACGCAGTATTTT. The genes are TRBV5-1 and TRBJ2-3; TRBD2 agrees at 8 bases. Germline V gene sequence: CDR1 SGHRS, CDR2 YFSETQ. CDR3 length: 13 amino acids. V was clipped by 4 bases and J by 9 bases; unmatched bases: 7.

V usage is TRBV9 and J usage is TRBJ2-5; tentative D call: TRBD1 (6 bases). V lost 2 bases to trimming and J lost 2 bases, with 13 bases between them. CDR3 size: 15 residues. Germline V gives CDR1 SGDLS, CDR2 YYNGEE. DNA of the CDR3: TGTGCCAGCAGCGTCCAGGGGTATCCTCAAGAGACCCAGTACTTC. Translated, it gives CASSVQGYPQETQYF.

CDR3 nucleotide sequence: TGTGCCAGCAGCTTTTTTCACAGGGGCGGCTACACCTTC. As protein: CASSFFHRGGYTF. This chain joins TRBV7-9 and TRBJ1-2, with 7 nucleotides matching TRBD1. CDR1 is SEHNR, CDR2 FQNEAQ, per germline (reference sequence). The CDR3 runs to 13 residues. V gave up 3 bases and J gave up 8 bases; unmatched junction bases: 6.